This TCR beta chain was sequenced for a study of T cell responses to AZD1222 COVID-19 vaccine. For this clone: Its antigen is still unknown.

TCRdb keeps only in-frame clones here, not all; method: immunoSEQ multiplex PCR. Among roughly 200,000 clones, 91% were seen once, and the ten largest hold 3.4%. The CDR3 has 14 residues. CDR1 SGHNT and CDR2 YENEEA come from the germline V gene. Trimming shortened V by 2 bases and J by 4 bases, and 12 bases separated the two germline ends. Study-level points and caveats: Increases in Spike-specific TCR breadth and depth were seen after two AZD1222 doses. Sampled repertoires all dated from after the peak T cell response. Baseline testing showed seropositivity in only a handful of AZD1222 recipients. Within unmutated variant regions lay the reported targets of nearly half of spike-specific TCRs.

This chain joins TRBV11-3 and TRBJ2-7; perhaps TRBD1 as D (6 bases). The sequence was obtained from an adult who received the AZD1222 COVID-19 vaccine. The sequencing used peripheral blood, collected 28 days after the second AZD1222 dose. The CDR3 bases are TGTGCCAGCAGCTTACTGTCGGACAGTTACGAGCAGTACTTC. It translates to CASSLLSDSYEQYF.